This entry concerns a single TCR beta chain. This record belongs to a study of shared clonotypes between healthy human individuals. 200 to 250 ng DNA, 25,000 to 30,000 T cell genomes, went into each sorted-subset replicate PCR. Repertoires were generated with immunoSEQ multiplex PCR, while TCRdb's copy carries only in-frame clones and drops some. The repertoire holds about 2.4 million clones, with 93% as singletons. The CDR3 extends over 16 amino acids. V lost 3 bases to trimming and J lost 5 bases; unmatched junction nucleotides: 9. Germline assignment: CDR1 LNHDA and CDR2 SQIVND (reference sequence).

Sequenced: naive CD4+ T cells from PBMCs. Regarding subset: CD45RA+ positively selected. The origin of this receptor is a young man in good health. Some clones in this sample may be carry-over from other donors' samples. The gene calls are TRBV19 and TRBJ1-5; 8 bases align to TRBD1. The CDR3 sequence is CASSIINRGIHQPQHF. The CDR3 nucleotides read TGTGCCAGTAGTATTATAAACAGGGGGATCCATCAGCCCCAGCATTTT.